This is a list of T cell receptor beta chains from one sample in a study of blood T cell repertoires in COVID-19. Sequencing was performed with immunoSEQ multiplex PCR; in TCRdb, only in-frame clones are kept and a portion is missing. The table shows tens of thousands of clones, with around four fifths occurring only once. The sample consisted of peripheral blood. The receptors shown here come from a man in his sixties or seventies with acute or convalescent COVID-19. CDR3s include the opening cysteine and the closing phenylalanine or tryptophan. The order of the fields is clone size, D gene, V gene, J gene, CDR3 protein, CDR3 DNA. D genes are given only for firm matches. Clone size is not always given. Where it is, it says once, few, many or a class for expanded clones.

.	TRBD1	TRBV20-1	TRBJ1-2	CSANDRVGYTF	TGCAGTGCCAACGACAGGGTTGGCTACACCTTC
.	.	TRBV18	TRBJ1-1	CASSPTQTLNTEAFF	TGTGCCAGCTCACCAACGCAGACATTGAACACTGAAGCTTTCTTT
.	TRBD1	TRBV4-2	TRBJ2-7	CATRDREFSSYEQYF	TGTGCCACACGGGACAGGGAATTTTCCTCCTACGAGCAGTACTTC
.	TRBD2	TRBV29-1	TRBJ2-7	CSPLGEGGEQYF	TGCAGCCCCTTAGGGGAGGGAGGCGAGCAGTACTTC
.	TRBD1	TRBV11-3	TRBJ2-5	CASSLQGAGETQYF	TGTGCCAGCAGCCTCCAGGGGGCTGGGGAGACCCAGTACTTC
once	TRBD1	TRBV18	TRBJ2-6	CASSPRRTGSSGANVLTF	TGTGCCAGCTCACCACGTCGGACAGGAAGCTCTGGGGCCAACGTCCTGACTTTC
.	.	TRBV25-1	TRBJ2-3	CASSEMSGDTDTQYF	TGTGCCAGCAGTGAAATGAGCGGAGATACAGATACGCAGTATTTT
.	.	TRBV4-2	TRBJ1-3	CASSPGRRLGGTIYF	TGTGCCAGCAGTCCCGGGAGACGGTTGGGTGGCACCATATATTTT
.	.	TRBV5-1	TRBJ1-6	CASSLDPGVVNSPLHF	TGCGCCAGCAGCTTGGACCCGGGAGTGGTGAATTCACCCCTCCACTTT
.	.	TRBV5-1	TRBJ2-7	CASSLNRDEQYF	TGCGCCAGCAGCTTGAATCGGGACGAGCAGTACTTC
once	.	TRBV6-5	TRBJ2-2	CASSYSNRANTGELFF	TGTGCCAGCAGTTACTCGAACAGGGCAAACACCGGGGAGCTGTTTTTT
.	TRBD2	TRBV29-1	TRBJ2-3	CSGVSGGEDTQYF	TGCAGCGGAGTTAGCGGGGGGGAAGATACGCAGTATTTT
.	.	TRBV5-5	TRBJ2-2	CASSGQSQGELFF	TGTGCCAGCAGCGGACAGTCCCAAGGGGAGCTGTTTTTT
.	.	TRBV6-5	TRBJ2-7	CASSWLSGQIYEQYF	TGTGCCAGCAGCTGGCTTTCTGGACAGATCTACGAGCAGTACTTC
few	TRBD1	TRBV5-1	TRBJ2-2	CASSTGQGSIGELFF	TGCGCCAGCAGCACCGGACAGGGAAGCATCGGGGAGCTGTTTTTT
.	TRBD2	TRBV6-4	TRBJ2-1	CASSDTGLAGANEQFF	TGTGCCAGCAGTGACACGGGACTAGCGGGGGCCAATGAGCAGTTCTTC
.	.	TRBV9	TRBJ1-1	CASSVLGDLNTEAFF	TGTGCCAGCAGCGTCCTAGGTGATTTGAACACTGAAGCTTTCTTT
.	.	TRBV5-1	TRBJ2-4	CASSLSAGLDIQYF	TGCGCCAGCAGCTTGTCGGCGGGGCTTGACATTCAGTACTTC
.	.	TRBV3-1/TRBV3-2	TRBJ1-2	CASSPDSQHTFGYGYTF	TGTGCCAGCAGCCCAGACTCACAGCACACCTTTGGCTATGGCTACACCTTC
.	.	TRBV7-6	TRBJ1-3	CASSLVRGPGNTIYF	TGTGCCAGCAGCTTAGTACGCGGGCCTGGAAACACCATATATTTT
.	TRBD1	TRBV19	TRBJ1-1	CASSTRDSLLNTEAFF	TGTGCCAGTAGTACCCGGGACAGCTTATTGAACACTGAAGCTTTCTTT
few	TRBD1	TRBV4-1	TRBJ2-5	CASSRDRDGTQYF	TGCGCCAGCAGTCGGGACAGGGATGGGACCCAGTACTTC
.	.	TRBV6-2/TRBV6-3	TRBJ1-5	CASSNSPRSRGSNQPQHF	TGTGCCAGCAGCAATTCCCCCCGCTCAAGGGGTAGCAATCAGCCCCAGCATTTT
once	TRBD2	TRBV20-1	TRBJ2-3	CSASRTLAGGPSDTQYF	TGCAGTGCTAGTAGGACGCTAGCGGGGGGGCCCTCAGATACGCAGTATTTT
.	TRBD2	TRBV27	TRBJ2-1	CASSLPGGTYNEQFF	TGTGCCAGCAGTTTACCGGGGGGGACATACAATGAGCAGTTCTTC
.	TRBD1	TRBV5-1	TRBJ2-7	CASSLQGAGYEQYF	TGCGCCAGCAGCTTACAGGGGGCTGGCTACGAGCAGTACTTC
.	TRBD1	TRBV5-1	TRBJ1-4	CASSTRTGTNEKLFF	TGCGCCAGCAGCACCAGGACAGGAACTAATGAAAAACTGTTTTTT